This TCR beta chain is drawn from a study of cytomegalovirus exposure and HLA in healthy donors. CDR1 is SGHTA and CDR2 is FQGNSA in the germline V gene. The CDR3 is 14 residues long. V gave up 5 bases and J gave up 7 bases; unmatched junction bases: 8. Amplification used 60 Vbeta primers and 13 Jbeta primers. Assay: immunoSEQ multiplex PCR; the TCRdb copy retains only in-frame clones and omits some. The data contain 110,000 to 150,000 clones, about 80% of them seen just once; the ten biggest clones take up 4.5%. This clone was seen a single time. Donors consisted of healthy bone marrow donors. The source is a man in his forties or fifties in good health and CMV-seronegative. The sequenced material came from PBMCs. The chain employs TRBV7-2 and TRBJ1-2; 9 bases align to TRBD1. CDR3 in DNA: TGTGCCAGCAGCATACCCCCGACAGGGGGTGGCTACACCTTC. Translation gives CASSIPPTGGGYTF. Supplemented by reference TRBV7-2 and TRBJ1-2, the full variable domain reads GAGVSQSPSNKVTEKGKDVELRCDPISGHTALYWYRQSLGQGLEFLIYFQGNSAPDKSGLPSDRFSAERTGGSVSTLTIQRTQQEDSAVYLCASSIPPTGGGYTFGSGTRLTVV.